These T cell receptor beta chains were read from a single sample in a study of T cell responses to AZD1222 COVID-19 vaccine. Using immunoSEQ multiplex PCR, the repertoire was profiled, and TCRdb retains in-frame clones only, with some absent. The sample shows 100,000 to 150,000 clones, about 90% of them seen only once. This specimen was peripheral blood, taken on day 0 of AZD1222 vaccination. These receptors were collected from an adult in good health. Each CDR3 is given with its conserved first and last residue. Fields, in order: D gene, V gene, J gene, CDR3 protein, CDR3 DNA. The D gene is left open where the match is weak.

D gene: TRBD2; V gene: TRBV5-1; J gene: TRBJ2-3; CDR3 protein: CASSLVAGDGTDTQYF; CDR3 DNA: TGCGCCAGCAGCTTAGTAGCGGGAGACGGCACAGATACGCAGTATTTT
D gene: NA; V gene: TRBV24-1; J gene: TRBJ1-1; CDR3 protein: CATSAGGGTEAFF; CDR3 DNA: TGTGCCACCAGTGCCGGAGGGGGTACTGAAGCTTTCTTT
D gene: TRBD1; V gene: TRBV9; J gene: TRBJ1-5; CDR3 protein: CASSAQDRGLGQPQHF; CDR3 DNA: TGTGCCAGCAGCGCCCAGGACAGGGGGCTTGGTCAGCCCCAGCATTTT
D gene: NA; V gene: TRBV28; J gene: TRBJ1-1; CDR3 protein: CASSTPGRYGAFF; CDR3 DNA: TGTGCCAGCAGTACCCCGGGGAGGTATGGAGCTTTCTTT
D gene: NA; V gene: TRBV7-2; J gene: TRBJ1-2; CDR3 protein: CASSFTGTSGYTF; CDR3 DNA: TGTGCCAGCAGCTTTACAGGGACCTCAGGCTACACCTTC
D gene: NA; V gene: TRBV6-5; J gene: TRBJ2-3; CDR3 protein: CASSGAADTQYF; CDR3 DNA: TGTGCCAGCAGCGGGGCCGCAGATACGCAGTATTTT
D gene: NA; V gene: TRBV25-1; J gene: TRBJ1-1; CDR3 protein: CASSEVGSLNTEAFF; CDR3 DNA: TGTGCCAGCAGTGAGGTCGGCAGTCTGAACACTGAAGCTTTCTTT
D gene: TRBD1; V gene: TRBV18; J gene: TRBJ2-7; CDR3 protein: CASSEGQGGHYEQYF; CDR3 DNA: TGTGCCAGCTCTGAAGGACAGGGGGGCCACTACGAGCAGTACTTC
D gene: NA; V gene: TRBV5-1; J gene: TRBJ1-2; CDR3 protein: CASSLSPRQDPNYGYTF; CDR3 DNA: TGCGCCAGCAGCTTGTCGCCGAGGCAAGACCCTAACTATGGCTACACCTTC
D gene: NA; V gene: TRBV6-5; J gene: TRBJ1-5; CDR3 protein: CASSGPAFGIQPQHF; CDR3 DNA: TGTGCCAGCAGCGGACCCGCCTTTGGTATTCAGCCCCAGCATTTT
D gene: TRBD2; V gene: TRBV4-1; J gene: TRBJ2-7; CDR3 protein: CASSPRLAELYEQYF; CDR3 DNA: TGCGCCAGCAGCCCCAGACTAGCGGAACTCTACGAGCAGTACTTC
D gene: NA; V gene: TRBV30; J gene: TRBJ1-2; CDR3 protein: CAWSLGQRNYGYTF; CDR3 DNA: TGTGCCTGGAGTTTAGGACAGCGCAACTATGGCTACACCTTC
D gene: NA; V gene: TRBV6-5; J gene: TRBJ2-2; CDR3 protein: CASGSGLGTGELFF; CDR3 DNA: TGTGCCAGCGGGTCAGGGCTGGGCACCGGGGAGCTGTTTTTT
D gene: TRBD2; V gene: TRBV7-9; J gene: TRBJ2-1; CDR3 protein: CASSFTSGTNNEQFF; CDR3 DNA: TGTGCCAGCAGCTTTACTAGCGGGACTAACAATGAGCAGTTCTTC
D gene: NA; V gene: TRBV5-1; J gene: TRBJ1-3; CDR3 protein: CASSIGLSGNTIYF; CDR3 DNA: TGCGCCAGCAGTATCGGGCTCTCTGGAAACACCATATATTTT
D gene: TRBD1; V gene: TRBV27; J gene: TRBJ1-1; CDR3 protein: CASRRTGASEAFF; CDR3 DNA: TGTGCCAGCAGGAGGACAGGGGCTTCTGAAGCTTTCTTT
D gene: TRBD2; V gene: TRBV9; J gene: TRBJ2-5; CDR3 protein: CASSPRTSGNSRQTQYF; CDR3 DNA: TGTGCCAGCAGCCCCCGGACTAGCGGGAATAGCCGACAGACCCAGTACTTC
D gene: NA; V gene: TRBV3-1/TRBV3-2; J gene: TRBJ1-1; CDR3 protein: CASTRTTVNTEAFF; CDR3 DNA: TGTGCCAGCACACGTACGACAGTGAACACTGAAGCTTTCTTT
D gene: TRBD2; V gene: TRBV7-6; J gene: TRBJ2-7; CDR3 protein: CASSPTSGYEQYF; CDR3 DNA: TGTGCCAGCAGCCCGACTAGCGGTTACGAGCAGTACTTC
D gene: TRBD1; V gene: TRBV6-1; J gene: TRBJ2-1; CDR3 protein: CASSEQGANEQFF; CDR3 DNA: TGTGCCAGCAGTGAGCAGGGGGCAAATGAGCAGTTCTTC
D gene: TRBD1; V gene: TRBV19; J gene: TRBJ1-6; CDR3 protein: CASSIILDREGDSPLHF; CDR3 DNA: TGTGCCAGTAGTATCATCTTGGACAGGGAAGGTGATTCACCCCTCCACTTT
D gene: TRBD1; V gene: TRBV2; J gene: TRBJ1-2; CDR3 protein: CASRRQGPYGYTF; CDR3 DNA: TGTGCCAGCAGACGACAGGGGCCCTATGGCTACACCTTC
D gene: TRBD1; V gene: TRBV19; J gene: TRBJ2-2; CDR3 protein: CASSMGQGLNGELFF; CDR3 DNA: TGTGCCAGTAGTATGGGACAGGGACTCAACGGGGAGCTGTTTTTT